One and the same sample provided the 32 T cell receptor beta chains below, sequenced in a study of T cells in Graves' hyperthyroidism and ophthalmopathy. Template material for amplifying TCR beta CDR3 regions consisted of RNA transcripts. When the TCR CDR3 underwent first-round RT-PCR, the HTBI primer set was used. TCRdb itself ran the multiplex PCR reads through MiXCR, one entry per CDR3 protein. The table shows about 290,000 distinct CDR3 sequences, with roughly 19% occurring only once. The sequenced material came from blood. The receptors were gathered from a man aged 50-59 years with Graves' ophthalmopathy.

This clonotype was detected many times. The chain employs TRBV10-3 and TRBJ1-6; 8 bases match TRBD1. V lost 6 bases to trimming and J lost 8 bases; unmatched junction nucleotides: 6. Germline V lookup: CDR1 ENHRY, CDR2 SYGVKD. This CDR3 spans 14 amino acids. The DNA for the CDR3 is TGTGCCATCAGCGACAGGGGTTCCGATTCACCCCTCCACTTT. Translated: CAISDRGSDSPLHF.

This clonotype was seen ten or more times. The V call is TRBV5-4, the J call TRBJ2-2, with TRBD2 identical over 7 bases. With 3 bases clipped from V and 7 bases from J, the junction kept 6 bases outside the gene matches. Germline CDR1 is SGHNT and CDR2 is YYREEE (reference sequence). This CDR3 comprises 14 residues. CDR3 residues: CASSSGGSGGELFF. CDR3 bases: TGTGCCAGCAGCTCCGGCGGGAGTGGCGGGGAGCTGTTTTTT. Supplemented by reference TRBV5-4 and TRBJ2-2, the full variable domain reads ETGVTQSPTHLIKTRGQQVTLRCSSQSGHNTVSWYQQALGQGPQFIFQYYREEENGRGNFPPRFSGLQFPNYSSELNVNALELDDSALYLCASSSGGSGGELFFGEGSRLTVL.

This clonotype was counted once. This chain links TRBV11-2 with TRBJ2-7; 9 bases line up with TRBD2. The germline CDR1 and CDR2 sequences are SGHAT and FQNNGV. The CDR3 loop spans 15 amino acids. The J segment lost 6 bases and the V segment lost 3 bases, leaving 9 bases of the junction unmatched. The CDR3 reads CASSFRNSGRGEQYF. The DNA of the CDR3 is TGTGCCAGCAGCTTTAGGAATAGCGGGAGAGGCGAGCAGTACTTC.

There are many counts of this clonotype. The rearrangement links TRBV5-1 to TRBJ2-1, with TRBD1 identical over 11 bases. J was trimmed by 8 bases and V by 4 bases; bases with no gene match: 11. The CDR3 extends over 16 amino acids. In germline, CDR1 is SGHRS, CDR2 YFSETQ. The CDR3 reads CASSIAGTGGGDEQFF. The CDR3 bases are TGCGCCAGCAGCATCGCTGGGACAGGGGGTGGTGATGAGCAGTTCTTC.

The chain is built from TRBV4-2 and TRBJ2-1, with D unclear. The V gene's germline CDR1 is LGHNA and CDR2 YNFKEQ. V was clipped by 1 base and J by 9 bases, with 4 bases between them. This CDR3 contains 11 residues. In DNA, the CDR3 is TGTGCCAGCAGCCAAGGTTGTGAGCAGTTCTTC. It yields the protein CASSQGCEQFF.

Only a few counts were recorded for this clonotype. The chain uses TRBV6-2 or TRBV6-3 and TRBJ2-7; D ambiguous. V gave up 6 bases and J gave up 4 bases, with 25 bases separating them. Germline CDR1 is MNHEY and CDR2 is SVGEGT. The length of the CDR3 is 17 residues. The CDR3 DNA follows: TGTGCCAGCAGCCCTCTCGGGTCCCAGCCCCGTCGGTACGAGCAGTACTTC. Protein sequence: CASSPLGSQPRRYEQYF.

This chain connects TRBV3-1 to TRBJ1-4, with 8 bases fitting TRBD1. Unmatched junction bases numbered 5, after V lost 4 bases and J lost 7 bases. This CDR3 contains 14 residues. The germline V gene has CDR1 LGHDT and CDR2 YNNKEL (reference sequence). CDR3 amino acids: CASSRGQGGEKLFF. The CDR3 nucleotides read TGTGCCAGCAGCCGAGGACAGGGAGGTGAAAAACTGTTTTTT.

This clonotype was seen many times. The V and J genes are TRBV24-1 and TRBJ2-3, with D uncertain. The V gene's germline CDR1 is KGHDR and CDR2 SFDVKD. Deletions cut 9 bases from V and 9 bases from J, with 15 bases between. This CDR3 has 12 residues. The DNA for the CDR3 is TGTGCCACCCGAGACCCGAGTCGGACGCAGTATTTT. This translates into CATRDPSRTQYF.

In its sample, this clonotype was seen many times. The CDR3 DNA reads TGCAGTGCCGAGTGGCAGTCGATCTCCTACGAGCAGTACTTC. Its translation is CSAEWQSISYEQYF. The chain couples TRBV20-1 to TRBJ2-7; no definite D call. The germline V gene has CDR1 DFQATT and CDR2 SNEGSKA (reference sequence). V lost 6 bases and J 0 bases, leaving 15 bases between the germline ends. The CDR3 consists of 14 residues.

This clonotype was seen repeatedly, ten times or more. The genes are TRBV18 and TRBJ2-1; weak D call: TRBD2 (5 bases). V was shortened by 2 bases and J by 7 bases, with 9 bases between the two germline ends. Looked up from germline, CDR1 is KGHSH and CDR2 is LQKENI. This CDR3 contains 13 residues. CDR3 in DNA: TGTGCCAGCTCACCAAGTAGCGAGAATGAGCAGTTCTTC. This codes for CASSPSSENEQFF.

The rearrangement uses TRBV11-2 and TRBJ2-2; D remains ambiguous. Germline CDR1 reads SGHAT; CDR2 reads FQNNGV. Trimming removed 0 bases at V and 8 bases at J, with 19 bases between. The CDR3 runs 17 residues. The CDR3 reads CASSLELRGSFKGELFF. For the CDR3, the DNA is TGTGCCAGCAGCTTAGAATTACGAGGCTCGTTCAAGGGGGAGCTGTTTTTT.

The sample holds many counts of this clonotype. J is TRBJ2-7 and V is TRBV20-1, with D perhaps TRBD1 or TRBD2 (5 bases each). CDR1 DFQATT and CDR2 SNEGSKA come from the germline V gene (reference sequence). V shed 7 bases and J shed 2 bases, with 12 bases lying between them. This CDR3 has 12 residues. In nucleotides, the CDR3 is TGCAGTGTTCGTGGGACCACCTACGAGCAGTACTTC. Its translation is CSVRGTTYEQYF.

The chain joins TRBV4-1 to TRBJ2-2; D is unclear. Trimming removed 4 bases at V and 6 bases at J, with 12 bases between. The CDR3 has 14 amino acids. CDR1 is MGHRA, CDR2 YSYEKL, per germline. The CDR3 nucleotides read TGCGCCAGCAGCCTTAGCTTCCCTTCCGGGGAGCTGTTTTTT. The encoded protein is CASSLSFPSGELFF.

This clonotype was seen a few times. The V gene is TRBV7-9, the J gene TRBJ1-1; D is unresolved. Trimming removed 4 bases from V and 7 bases from J, with 10 bases in between. The CDR3 consists of 12 residues. CDR1 and CDR2 from the germline V gene are SEHNR and FQNEAQ (reference sequence). The CDR3 DNA reads TGTGCCAGCAGCTGGGTTGGGGATGAAGCTTTCTTT. Its protein is CASSWVGDEAFF.

At least ten counts were recorded for this clonotype. The V and J genes are TRBV12-3 or TRBV12-4 and TRBJ2-7; 8 bases align to TRBD2. The CDR3 runs to 16 residues. V lost 6 bases, J lost 4 bases, and 14 bases stayed unmatched. The CDR3 DNA reads as TGTGCCAGCAGCCGAGGGCCGGGACTAGAGGGTTACGAGCAGTACTTC. Residues: CASSRGPGLEGYEQYF.

At least ten counts were recorded for this clonotype. CDR3 bases: TGTGCCAGCTCAGTTCGTCCGTCGGGGGACACTGAAGCTTTCTTT. Protein: CASSVRPSGDTEAFF. The rearrangement joins TRBV18 to TRBJ1-1; D might be TRBD1 (5 bases). V lost 5 bases, J lost 3 bases, and 16 bases lay in between. The CDR3 is made up of 15 amino acids. The germline CDR1 and CDR2 sequences are KGHSH and LQKENI.

This clonotype was detected ten times or more. CDR3 protein: CASSPDGNYGYTF. The CDR3 nucleotides read TGTGCCAGCAGTCCGGACGGGAACTATGGCTACACCTTC. The J gene is TRBJ1-2, the V gene TRBV27; D gene uncertain. CDR1 and CDR2 (germline): MNHEY, SMNVEV (reference sequence). The CDR3 is 13 amino acids. The ends were cut back, 5 bases at V and 2 bases at J, with 9 bases in the middle.

Ten or more counts support this clonotype. CDR3 protein: CATSAIGAGGNEQFF. In DNA, the CDR3 is TGTGCCACCAGTGCCATTGGGGCAGGGGGCAATGAGCAGTTCTTC. The chain combines TRBV24-1 with TRBJ2-1, with 7 positions matching TRBD1. Germline trimming cut 5 bases from V and 6 bases from J; bases unmatched to any gene: 9. The CDR3 consists of 15 residues. CDR1 and CDR2 (germline): KGHDR, SFDVKD.

This rearrangement joins TRBV28 to TRBJ2-5; 8 positions agree with TRBD2. The junction had 9 bases not matched to a gene; V was cut back by 5 bases and J by 4 bases. The germline CDR1 and CDR2 sequences are MDHEN and SYDVKM. The CDR3 runs 15 residues. The CDR3 sequence is CASSLQRAGVETQYF. The CDR3 region has the DNA TGTGCCAGCAGTCTCCAACGAGCGGGAGTAGAGACCCAGTACTTC.

The table lists this clonotype with a few counts. This rearrangement joins TRBV6-1 to TRBJ2-5; TRBD2 matches at 7 bases. Germline trimming cut 8 bases from V and 5 bases from J; bases unmatched to any gene: 20. The CDR3 has 17 residues. The germline V gene encodes CDR1 MNHNS and CDR2 SASEGT. The CDR3 is CASRSPSGLEVGETQYF. In nucleotides, the CDR3 is TGTGCCAGCCGGTCGCCATCCGGACTAGAGGTTGGGGAGACCCAGTACTTC.

V gene TRBV28 combines with J gene TRBJ2-5; possibly TRBD1 or TRBD2 for D (5 bases each). Germline V gene sequence: CDR1 MDHEN, CDR2 SYDVKM. This CDR3 has 15 amino acids. The V gene lost 6 bases and the J gene lost 4 bases, with 18 bases spanning the gap. The CDR3 bases are TGTGCCAGCAGAGGTGGTAGTGGGGGTCGAGAGACCCAGTACTTC. Translating it yields CASRGGSGGRETQYF.

The chain couples TRBV5-1 to TRBJ2-7; TRBD1 matches 7 bases. Trimming took 5 bases from V and 3 from J; bases not matched to a gene: 8. The CDR3 is 14 amino acids. Germline CDR1 SGHRS, CDR2 YFSETQ. The chain's CDR3 is CASRPRQGHYEQYF. Here the CDR3 DNA reads TGCGCCAGCAGACCACGACAGGGCCACTACGAGCAGTACTTC.

This clonotype was recorded many times. This may be a read error, as it is one base from a much larger clone. The chain carries TRBV5-5 and TRBJ1-5, with 9 bases lining up with TRBD1. Germline lookup yields CDR1 SGHKS and CDR2 YYEKEE (reference sequence). With V trimmed by 4 bases and J by 7 bases, 6 bases remained unmatched. CDR3 length: 14 amino acids. CDR3 region: CASSPGTGKQPQHF. CDR3 DNA sequence: TGTGCCAGCAGCCCCGGGACAGGGAAACAGCCCCAGCATTTT.

The chain is built from TRBV9 and TRBJ2-5, with TRBD2 as a possible D gene (6 bases). Between the trimmed V and J ends, which lost 0 bases and 3 bases, there was a span of 9 bases. CDR3 length equals 14 residues. From germline, CDR1 is SGDLS and CDR2 YYNGEE. CDR3 in DNA: TGTGCCAGCAGCGTAGACGGCGGGAAAGAGACCCAGTACTTC. This encodes CASSVDGGKETQYF.

In its sample, this clonotype was seen many times. This sequence joins TRBV20-1 and TRBJ2-1; no clear D gene. The CDR3 runs to 13 residues. Germline V gives CDR1 DFQATT, CDR2 SNEGSKA (reference sequence). The germline V and J ends were trimmed by 3 bases and 7 bases, with 13 bases remaining between them. The CDR3 reads CSASSGSGNEQFF. The CDR3 DNA reads TGCAGTGCTAGTTCCGGGTCGGGTAATGAGCAGTTCTTC.

This clonotype was counted only a few times. This sequence joins TRBV7-2 and TRBJ2-1; TRBD1 aligns across 9 bases. Trimming at V came to 5 bases and at J to 5 bases, leaving 13 bases not matched to a gene. The CDR3 sequence is 17 residues long. Germline V gene data show CDR1 as SGHTA and CDR2 as FQGNSA. CDR3 in amino acids: CASSIYPGQGPDNEQFF. The CDR3 bases are TGTGCCAGCAGCATCTACCCCGGACAGGGGCCCGACAATGAGCAGTTCTTC. The full variable domain, with the rest looked up from reference TRBV7-2 and TRBJ2-1, is GAGVSQSPSNKVTEKGKDVELRCDPISGHTALYWYRQSLGQGLEFLIYFQGNSAPDKSGLPSDRFSAERTGGSVSTLTIQRTQQEDSAVYLCASSIYPGQGPDNEQFFGPGTRLTVL.

The table lists this clonotype with a count of one. CDR3 nucleotides: TGCAGCGGCGACAGGGGAGGTAATATTAAGTTCTTC. Its translation is CSGDRGGNIKFF. This chain connects TRBV29-1 to TRBJ2-1; 8 bases are a match to TRBD1. CDR1 is SQVTM and CDR2 is ANQGSEA in the germline V gene. The CDR3 consists of 12 residues. Trimming cost V 7 bases and J 14 bases; bases outside gene matches: 13.

This clonotype was seen more than once but under ten times. This CDR3 reads CASSAQASSSYNEQFF. The CDR3 DNA reads as TGTGCCAGCAGTGCCCAAGCGAGCTCCTCCTACAATGAGCAGTTCTTC. The gene calls are TRBV6-1 and TRBJ2-1; the D is unclear. V was cut by 4 bases and J by 0 bases, with 13 bases left in between. The CDR3 consists of 16 residues. The germline gives CDR1 MNHNS, CDR2 SASEGT.

This clonotype was seen ten or more times. The chain couples TRBV11-2 to TRBJ2-2; perhaps TRBD1 as D (6 bases). CDR1 SGHAT and CDR2 FQNNGV come from the germline V gene. Trimming removed 5 bases from V and 0 bases from J, with 13 bases in between. The CDR3 runs 16 residues. This CDR3 is CASSIGRTANTGELFF. DNA for the CDR3: TGTGCCAGCAGCATCGGTAGGACAGCGAACACCGGGGAGCTGTTTTTT.

V usage is TRBV5-1 and J usage is TRBJ2-1; D might be TRBD1 or TRBD2, each matching 5 bases. Germline V gene sequence: CDR1 SGHRS, CDR2 YFSETQ. The CDR3 is made up of 15 amino acids. V lost 0 bases and J lost 4, with 11 bases in between. The CDR3, as DNA: TGCGCCAGCAGCTTGGCGAGGGGAAAATACAATGAGCAGTTCTTC. This codes for CASSLARGKYNEQFF.

The V gene is TRBV27, the J gene TRBJ1-3, with D possibly matching TRBD1 (6 bases). Germline CDR1 is MNHEY and CDR2 is SMNVEV (reference sequence). Trimming cost V 7 bases and J 2 bases, with 24 bases left between them. This CDR3 has 18 residues. The CDR3 region has the DNA TGTGCCAGCACTTGGGGGCAAGAGGCAGGCCTTGCTGGAAACACCATATATTTT. This encodes CASTWGQEAGLAGNTIYF.

This chain uses TRBV19 with TRBJ1-1; D ambiguous. Trimming took 5 bases from V and 4 from J, leaving 11 bases between them. CDR1 LNHDA and CDR2 SQIVND come from the germline V gene (reference sequence). CDR3 size: 13 residues. CDR3 DNA sequence: TGTGCCAGTAGTCAACCGAGTCGCACTGAAGCTTTCTTT. Its translation is CASSQPSRTEAFF.